The source of this T cell receptor beta chain is a study of blood T cell repertoires in COVID-19. Turning to the study itself: Acute and convalescent COVID-19 samples came from the United States, Italy and Spain. Nucleic acid was either cDNA or gDNA, and it came from T cells, B-cell-depleted T cells, or PBMCs.

Source study methods: Nucleated cell number was recorded as an estimate derived from reference gene primer amplification. Profiling relied on immunoSEQ multiplex PCR, and the TCRdb table lists in-frame clones only, not all of them. From that table come the V and J calls and clone size; the DNA was used to work out D and trimming. The sample yields about 210,000 clones, 75% to 85% seen once. This CDR3 comprises 11 residues. Germline CDR1 reads SNHLY; CDR2 reads FYNNEI. V shed 5 bases and J shed 7 bases, with 8 bases lying between them. The source of this sequence is a human donor in a cohort sampled during active COVID-19. The specimen sequenced was peripheral blood. This chain joins TRBV2 and TRBJ1-1; D unclear. Here the CDR3 DNA reads TGTGCCAGCAGTCTCCGCGGTGAAGCTTTCTTT. It is translated as CASSLRGEAFF.